Included here is one T cell receptor (beta chain) sequence, with context. Its cognate antigen is unknown. The data were obtained in a study of T cell responses to AZD1222 COVID-19 vaccine. Overall study findings and caveats: The study identified only a handful of AZD1222 recipients as seropositive at baseline. Only after the peak T cell response were repertoires sampled. The donors showed a predominance of white British ancestry and of females, with possible underestimation of clonal diversity. Spike-specific TCR breadth and depth grew following two AZD1222 doses.

CDR1 SGHTA and CDR2 FQGTGA come from the germline V gene. This CDR3 comprises 13 residues. Trimming took 5 bases from V and 6 from J, leaving 8 bases between them. Profiled with immunoSEQ multiplex PCR; TCRdb holds only in-frame clones, not every one. The profile shows 130,000 or so clones, 92% of them singletons. Sequencing used peripheral blood, obtained on day 0 of AZD1222 vaccination. This chain links TRBV7-3 with TRBJ1-6; possibly TRBD1 for D (5 bases). The source of this sequence is an adult in good health. The CDR3 sequence is CASSTQGNSPLHF. In nucleotides, the CDR3 is TGTGCCAGCAGCACGCAGGGTAATTCACCCCTCCACTTT.